This T cell receptor beta chain derives from a study of T cells in Graves' hyperthyroidism and ophthalmopathy. Study-level results: Model predictions of ophthalmopathy came a median approximately 6.8 months before onset. In the blood, most expanded thyroid clonotypes above 0.001 appeared as well.

RNA transcripts were the template for amplifying TCR beta CDR3 regions. Using the HTBI primer set, a first-round RT-PCR was run on the TCR CDR3. TCRdb independently ran MiXCR on the multiplex PCR reads; one entry per CDR3 protein. The repertoire consists of a few hundred thousand distinct CDR3 sequences, with approximately 15% occurring once and the leading ten covering roughly 14%. Uncontrolled infection, other autoimmune disease, pregnancy or lactation led to exclusion. CDR1 and CDR2 from the germline V gene are SGHAT and FQNNGV. V lost 7 bases to trimming and J lost 6 bases; unmatched junction nucleotides: 11. CDR3 size: 16 residues. This clonotype was recorded many times. The target antigen is unknown.

This TCR was sampled from a woman under 30 with Graves' hyperthyroidism. Input material: blood. The genes are TRBV11-2 and TRBJ2-1; 11 nucleotides match TRBD1. DNA of the CDR3: TGTGCCAGCATCAGTCCCGGGACAGGGGGTTCCAATGAGCAGTTCTTC. Its translation is CASISPGTGGSNEQFF.